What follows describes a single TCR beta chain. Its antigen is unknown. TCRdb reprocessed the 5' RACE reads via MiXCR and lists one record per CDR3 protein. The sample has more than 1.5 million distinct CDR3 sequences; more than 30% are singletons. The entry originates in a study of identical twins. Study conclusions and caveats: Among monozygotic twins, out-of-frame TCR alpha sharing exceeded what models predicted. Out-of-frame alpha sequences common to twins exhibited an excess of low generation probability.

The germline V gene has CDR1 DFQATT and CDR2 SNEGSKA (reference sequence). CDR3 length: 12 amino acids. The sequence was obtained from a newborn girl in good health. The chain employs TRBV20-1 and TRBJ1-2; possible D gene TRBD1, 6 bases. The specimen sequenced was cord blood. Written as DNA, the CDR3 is TGCACCTCAGGCAGGGGTGGCTATGGCTACACCTTC. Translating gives CTSGRGGYGYTF.